The entry that follows covers one T cell receptor beta chain sequence. The antigen remains undetermined. Germline assignment: CDR1 MNHNS and CDR2 SASEGT. The CDR3 has 15 amino acids. Trimming shortened V by 6 bases and J by 3 bases, and 16 bases separated the two germline ends. This specimen belongs to a study of shared clonotypes between healthy human individuals. Overall study results and limits: Relative to clonotypes present in all four donors, those not shared had lower generation probabilities.

The assay was immunoSEQ multiplex PCR, and TCRdb's table has in-frame clones only and misses some. The sample lists approximately 2,000,000 clones; 85% to 95% were seen once. The TCR comes from a young man in good health. Some clones in this sample may be carry-over from other donors' samples. This chain joins TRBV6-1 and TRBJ2-3; weak D call: TRBD2 (5 bases). The sample comprised naive CD4+ T cells from PBMCs. Subset in this sample: CD45RA+ positively selected. The CDR3 DNA sequence: TGTGCCAGCAGAGAGGGCCAAGGGCGTACAGATACGCAGTATTTT. It encodes CASREGQGRTDTQYF.